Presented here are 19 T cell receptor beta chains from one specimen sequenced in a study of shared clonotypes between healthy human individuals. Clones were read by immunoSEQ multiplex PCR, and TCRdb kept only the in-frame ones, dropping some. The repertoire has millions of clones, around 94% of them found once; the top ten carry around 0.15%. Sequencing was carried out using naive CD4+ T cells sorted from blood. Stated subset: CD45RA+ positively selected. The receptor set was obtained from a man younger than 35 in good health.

CDR3 nucleotides: TGCGCCAGCAGCGGGGAGGTTGCAACTAATGAAAAACTGTTTTTT. Its translation: CASSGEVATNEKLFF. This chain uses TRBV5-1 with TRBJ1-4; D is ambiguous. The germline V gene encodes CDR1 SGHRS and CDR2 YFSETQ. Between the trimmed V and J ends, which lost 4 bases and 0 bases, there was a span of 10 bases. The CDR3 sequence is 15 residues long.

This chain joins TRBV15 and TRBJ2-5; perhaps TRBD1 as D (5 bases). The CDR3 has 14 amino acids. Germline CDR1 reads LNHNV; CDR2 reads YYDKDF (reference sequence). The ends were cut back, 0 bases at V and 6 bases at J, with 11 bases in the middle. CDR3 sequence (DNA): TGTGCCACCAGCAGAGATCAGGGTGTCAAGACCCAGTACTTC. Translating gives CATSRDQGVKTQYF.

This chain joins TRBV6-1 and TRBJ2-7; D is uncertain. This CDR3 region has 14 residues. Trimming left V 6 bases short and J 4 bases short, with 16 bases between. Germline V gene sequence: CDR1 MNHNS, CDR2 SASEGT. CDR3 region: CASRPVPFGYEQYF. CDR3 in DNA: TGTGCCAGCAGGCCGGTTCCCTTCGGTTACGAGCAGTACTTC.

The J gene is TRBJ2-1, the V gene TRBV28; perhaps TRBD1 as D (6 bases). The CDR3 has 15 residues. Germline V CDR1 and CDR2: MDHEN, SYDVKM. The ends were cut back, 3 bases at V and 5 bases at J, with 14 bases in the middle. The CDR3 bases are TGTGCCAGCAGTTTTCCCGCCGCAGGGGACAATGAGCAGTTCTTC. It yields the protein CASSFPAAGDNEQFF. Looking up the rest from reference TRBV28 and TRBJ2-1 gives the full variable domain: DVKVTQSSRYLVKRTGEKVFLECVQDMDHENMFWYRQDPGLGLRLIYFSYDVKMKEKGDIPEGYSVSREKKERFSLILESASTNQTSMYLCASSFPAAGDNEQFFGPGTRLTVL.

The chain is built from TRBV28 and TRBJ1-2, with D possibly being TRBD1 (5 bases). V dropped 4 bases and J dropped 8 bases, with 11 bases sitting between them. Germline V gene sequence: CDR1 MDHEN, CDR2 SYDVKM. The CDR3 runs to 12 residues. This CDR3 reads CASSSPGRGYTF. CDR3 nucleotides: TGTGCCAGCAGTTCCCCAGGGCGAGGCTACACCTTC.

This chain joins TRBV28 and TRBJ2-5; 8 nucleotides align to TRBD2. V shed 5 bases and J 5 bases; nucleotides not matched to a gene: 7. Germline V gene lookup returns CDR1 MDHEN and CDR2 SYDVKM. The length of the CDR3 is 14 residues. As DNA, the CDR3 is TGTGCCAGCAGTGGCGGGGGGCGCGGGGAGACCCAGTACTTC. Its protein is CASSGGGRGETQYF.

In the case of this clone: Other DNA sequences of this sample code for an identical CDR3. CDR3 DNA: TGCAGTGCTAGAGCAGGGGAGACCCAGTACTTC. Translated: CSARAGETQYF. The chain employs TRBV20-1 and TRBJ2-5; a possible D gene is TRBD1 (5 bases). This CDR3 region has 11 residues. From germline, CDR1 is DFQATT and CDR2 SNEGSKA (reference sequence). V was cut by 1 base and J by 5 bases, with 5 bases left in between.

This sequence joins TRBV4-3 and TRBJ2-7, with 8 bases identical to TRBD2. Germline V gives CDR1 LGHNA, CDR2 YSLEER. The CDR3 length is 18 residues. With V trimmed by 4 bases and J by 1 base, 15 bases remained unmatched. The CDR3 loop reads CASSRTLGLAGDSYEQYF. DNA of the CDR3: TGCGCCAGCAGCCGCACCCTTGGGCTAGCGGGTGATTCCTACGAGCAGTACTTC.

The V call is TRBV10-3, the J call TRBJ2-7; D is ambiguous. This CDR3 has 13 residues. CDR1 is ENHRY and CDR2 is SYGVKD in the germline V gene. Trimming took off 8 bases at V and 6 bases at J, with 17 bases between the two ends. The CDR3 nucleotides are TGTGCCATCCGGCCCCTCTACAACTCCGAGCAGTACTTC. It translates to CAIRPLYNSEQYF.

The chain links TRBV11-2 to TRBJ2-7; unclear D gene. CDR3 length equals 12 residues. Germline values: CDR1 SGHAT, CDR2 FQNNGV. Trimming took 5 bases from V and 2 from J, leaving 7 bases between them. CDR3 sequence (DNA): TGTGCCAGCAGCAGCAATCCCTACGAGCAGTACTTC. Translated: CASSSNPYEQYF.

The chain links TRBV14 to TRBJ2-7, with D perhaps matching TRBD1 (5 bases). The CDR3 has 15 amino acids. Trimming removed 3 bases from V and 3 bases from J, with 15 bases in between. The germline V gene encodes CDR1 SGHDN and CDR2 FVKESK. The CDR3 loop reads CASSQEQAGNYEQYF. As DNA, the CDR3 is TGTGCCAGCAGCCAGGAACAAGCAGGGAACTACGAGCAGTACTTC.

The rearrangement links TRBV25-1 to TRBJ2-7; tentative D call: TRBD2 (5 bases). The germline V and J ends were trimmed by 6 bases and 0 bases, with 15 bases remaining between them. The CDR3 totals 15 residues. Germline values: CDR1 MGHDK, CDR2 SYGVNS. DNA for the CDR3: TGTGCCAGCAGGCCCGGAGCGGAGATCTCCTACGAGCAGTACTTC. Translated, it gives CASRPGAEISYEQYF.

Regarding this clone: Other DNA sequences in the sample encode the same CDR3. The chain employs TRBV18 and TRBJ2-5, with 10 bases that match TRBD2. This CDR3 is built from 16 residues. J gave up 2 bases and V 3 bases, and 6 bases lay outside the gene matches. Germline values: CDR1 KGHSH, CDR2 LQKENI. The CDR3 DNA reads TGTGCCAGCTCACCTCCCCTAGCGGGGGAGCAAGAGACCCAGTACTTC. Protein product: CASSPPLAGEQETQYF. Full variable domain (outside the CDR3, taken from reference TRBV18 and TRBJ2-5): NAGVMQNPRHLVRRRGQEARLRCSPMKGHSHVYWYRQLPEEGLKFMVYLQKENIIDESGMPKERFSAEFPKEGPSILRIQQVVRGDSAAYFCASSPPLAGEQETQYFGPGTRLLVL.

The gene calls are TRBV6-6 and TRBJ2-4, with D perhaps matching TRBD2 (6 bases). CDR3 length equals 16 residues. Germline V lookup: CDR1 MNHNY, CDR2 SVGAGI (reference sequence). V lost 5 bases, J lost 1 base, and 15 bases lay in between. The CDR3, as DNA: TGTGCCAGCAGTCCGGAGGGTCTGGGGGCCAAAAACATTCAGTACTTC. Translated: CASSPEGLGAKNIQYF.

The CDR3 sequence is CASSKLGFMNTEAFF. CDR3 in DNA: TGTGCCAGCAGTAAGCTGGGATTTATGAACACTGAAGCTTTCTTT. The rearrangement links TRBV6-1 to TRBJ1-1; D is undetermined. CDR1 is MNHNS and CDR2 is SASEGT in the germline V gene. Trimming stripped 5 bases from V and 0 bases from J, with 13 bases between. CDR3 length: 15 residues.

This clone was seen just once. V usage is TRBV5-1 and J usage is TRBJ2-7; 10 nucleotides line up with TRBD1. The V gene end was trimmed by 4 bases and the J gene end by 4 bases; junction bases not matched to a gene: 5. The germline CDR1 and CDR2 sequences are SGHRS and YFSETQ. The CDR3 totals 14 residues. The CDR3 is CASSETGGRYEQYF. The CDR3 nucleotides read TGCGCCAGCAGCGAGACAGGGGGCAGGTACGAGCAGTACTTC.

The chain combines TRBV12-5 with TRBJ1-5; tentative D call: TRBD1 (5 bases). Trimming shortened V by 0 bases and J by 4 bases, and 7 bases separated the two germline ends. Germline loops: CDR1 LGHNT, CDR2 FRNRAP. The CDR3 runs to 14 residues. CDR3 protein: CASGLVAGNQPQHF. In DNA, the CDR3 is TGTGCTAGTGGTTTGGTTGCAGGGAATCAGCCCCAGCATTTT.

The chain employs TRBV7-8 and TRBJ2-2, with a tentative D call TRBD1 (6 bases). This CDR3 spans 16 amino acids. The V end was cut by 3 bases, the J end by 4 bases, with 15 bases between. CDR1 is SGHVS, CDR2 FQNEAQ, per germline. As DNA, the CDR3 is TGTGCCAGCAGCTTCATGGCCTGGGGGCTCACCGGGGAGCTGTTTTTT. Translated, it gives CASSFMAWGLTGELFF.

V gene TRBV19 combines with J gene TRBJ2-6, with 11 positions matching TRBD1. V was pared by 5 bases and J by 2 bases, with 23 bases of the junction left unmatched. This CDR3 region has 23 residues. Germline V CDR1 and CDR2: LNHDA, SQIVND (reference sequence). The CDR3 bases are TGTGCCAGTAGTCCCTCTCCCGCCGCAGGACAGGGGGCATGGCCGCCTGGGGCCAACGTCCTGACTTTC. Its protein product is CASSPSPAAGQGAWPPGANVLTF.